Shown below are 2 T cell receptor beta chains from a single sample sequenced in a study of OX40 agonist ivuxolimab in advanced cancers. Measured with immunoSEQ multiplex PCR; TCRdb has only the in-frame clones, and not every one. Of roughly 34,000 clones in the sample, approximately 84% were seen once. The specimen was CD4+ or CD8+ T cells sorted from blood, collected in a trial of the OX40 agonist ivuxolimab. These receptors all stem from an adult with an advanced solid tumor such as melanoma, head and neck, liver or kidney cancer.

This sequence joins TRBV11-2 and TRBJ2-6, with D perhaps matching TRBD2 (5 bases). Looked up from germline, CDR1 is SGHAT and CDR2 is FQNNGV. The CDR3 runs 17 residues. V was trimmed by 7 bases and J by 0 bases, leaving 16 bases between them. CDR3 protein: CASKAWAGSSGANVLTF. The CDR3 region has the DNA TGTGCCAGCAAGGCTTGGGCGGGTTCCTCTGGGGCCAACGTCCTGACTTTC.

The genes are TRBV5-6 and TRBJ2-2; D uncertain. CDR1 is SGHDT and CDR2 is YYEEEE in the germline V gene. The CDR3 is made up of 13 amino acids. Trimming stripped 0 bases from V and 6 bases from J, with 6 bases between. The CDR3 coding sequence is TGTGCCAGCAGCTTGGGAGATGCCGGGGAGCTGTTTTTT. The encoded protein is CASSLGDAGELFF.